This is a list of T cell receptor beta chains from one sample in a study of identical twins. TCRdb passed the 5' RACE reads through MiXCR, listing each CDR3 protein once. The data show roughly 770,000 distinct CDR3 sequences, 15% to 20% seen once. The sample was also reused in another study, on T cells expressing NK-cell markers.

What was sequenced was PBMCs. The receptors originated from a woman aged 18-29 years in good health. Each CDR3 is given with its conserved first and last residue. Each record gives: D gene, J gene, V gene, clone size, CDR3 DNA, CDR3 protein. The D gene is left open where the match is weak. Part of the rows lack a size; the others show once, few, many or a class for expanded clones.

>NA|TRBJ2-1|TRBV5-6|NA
TGTGCCAGCACCTCCCCCTGGAATGAGCAGTTCTTC
CASTSPWNEQFF
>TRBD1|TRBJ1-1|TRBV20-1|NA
TGCAGTGCTAGTTCAGGGGGATCGATAATAGCTTTCTTT
CSASSGGSIIAFF
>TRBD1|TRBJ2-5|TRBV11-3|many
TGTGCCAGCAGCTCTATGGACAGGGGAGGGGAGACCCAGTACTTC
CASSSMDRGGETQYF
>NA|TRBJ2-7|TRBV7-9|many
TGTGCCAGCAGCTTAGGAGGGATCTCCTACGAGCAGTACTTC
CASSLGGISYEQYF
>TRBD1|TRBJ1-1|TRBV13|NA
TGTGCCAGCAGCACCGGGACAGCGAGTACTGAAGCTTTCTTT
CASSTGTASTEAFF
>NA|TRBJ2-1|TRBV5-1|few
TGCGCCAGCAGCCCCGGCCTCGTCTACCCCTCCTACAATGAGCAGTTCTTC
CASSPGLVYPSYNEQFF
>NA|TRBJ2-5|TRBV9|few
TGTGCCAGCAGCGTCTCCCAGTCTGGGGAGACCCAGTACTTC
CASSVSQSGETQYF
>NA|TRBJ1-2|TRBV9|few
TGTGCCAGCAGCCTGGGACCAACAGGGTCGGATGGCTACACCTTC
CASSLGPTGSDGYTF
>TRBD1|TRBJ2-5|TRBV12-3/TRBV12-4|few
TGTGCCAGCAGTGATCCGGGACAGGGAAAAGAGACCCAGTACTTC
CASSDPGQGKETQYF
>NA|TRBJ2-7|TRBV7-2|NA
TGTGCCAGCAGCTTTGGGCCAGGGCGGCCCTACGAGCAGTACTTC
CASSFGPGRPYEQYF
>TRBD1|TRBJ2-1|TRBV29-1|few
TGCAGCGTTGAAGCCTCCGGGACAGCCAGCAATGAGCAGTTCTTC
CSVEASGTASNEQFF
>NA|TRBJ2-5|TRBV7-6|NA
TGTGCCAGCAGCTTAGTAGAACAGGCTGGGGAGACCCAGTACTTC
CASSLVEQAGETQYF
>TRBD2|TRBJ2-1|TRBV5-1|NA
TGCGCCAGCAGCCTCCTAGCGGTGGGAGATGAGCAGTTCTTC
CASSLLAVGDEQFF
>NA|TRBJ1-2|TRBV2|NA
TGTGCCAGCAGTCCAGAAGGCGGCTACACCTTC
CASSPEGGYTF
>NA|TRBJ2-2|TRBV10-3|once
TGTGCCATCAGTGAGATGGGTCCCCTGTCCGACACCGGGGAGCTGTTTTTT
CAISEMGPLSDTGELFF
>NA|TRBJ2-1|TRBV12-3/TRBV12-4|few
TGTGCCAGCAGTTTTGGAGTAGGCGGCAATGAGCAGTTCTTC
CASSFGVGGNEQFF
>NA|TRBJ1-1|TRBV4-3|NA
TGCGCCAGCAGCCAAGACCGGGAGGCACCCCTGAACACTGAAGCTTTCTTT
CASSQDREAPLNTEAFF
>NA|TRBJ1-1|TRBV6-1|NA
TGTGCCAGCAGTCGACATTTGAACACTGAAGCTTTCTTT
CASSRHLNTEAFF
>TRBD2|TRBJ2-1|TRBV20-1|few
TGCAGTGCTAGAAAGAGTCTAGCGGGAGCCGCTCCCCCGTTCTTC
CSARKSLAGAAPPFF
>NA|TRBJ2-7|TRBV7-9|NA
TGTGCCAGCAGCTTATCAGTTAGCGGTTACTCCTACGAGCAGTACTTC
CASSLSVSGYSYEQYF
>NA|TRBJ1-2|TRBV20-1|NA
TGCAGTGCTCAGGGGCGGGGCCGGGGCTATGGCTACACCTTC
CSAQGRGRGYGYTF
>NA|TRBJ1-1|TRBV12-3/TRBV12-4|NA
TGTGCCAGCAGTTTCTTGGGGGCAGCTTTCTTT
CASSFLGAAFF
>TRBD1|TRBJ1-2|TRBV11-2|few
TGTGCCAGCAGCGTCGGTACAGGGGAAGCTCCATATGGCTACACCTTC
CASSVGTGEAPYGYTF
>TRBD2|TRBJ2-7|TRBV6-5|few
TGTGCCAGCAGTTACTCGGGTTCCGGGAGGCTCGAGCAGTACTTC
CASSYSGSGRLEQYF
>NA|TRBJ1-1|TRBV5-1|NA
TGCGCCAGCAGCTTGGTGGGGGGGGCTGAGACTGAAGCTTTCTTT
CASSLVGGAETEAFF
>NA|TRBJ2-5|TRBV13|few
TGTGCCAGCAGCTCCCCGGGCTTGTACCAAGAGACCCAGTACTTC
CASSSPGLYQETQYF
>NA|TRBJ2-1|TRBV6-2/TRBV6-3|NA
TGTGCCAGCCAACTGGGGCACAATGAGCAGTTCTTC
CASQLGHNEQFF
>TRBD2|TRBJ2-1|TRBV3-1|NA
TGTGCCAGCAGCCTAACTAGCGGAAGATTAAATGAGCAGTTCTTC
CASSLTSGRLNEQFF
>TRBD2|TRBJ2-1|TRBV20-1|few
TGCAGTGCCCACAGCGGGAGCGTACTCCCTTGGGAGCAGTTCTTC
CSAHSGSVLPWEQFF
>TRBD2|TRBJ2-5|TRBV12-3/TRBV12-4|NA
TGTGCCAGCAGGACTAGCGGAGGGCAGGGGACCCAGTACTTC
CASRTSGGQGTQYF
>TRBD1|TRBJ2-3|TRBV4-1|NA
TGCGCCAGCAGCCCGTCCGGGACAGGGGGCAGTGATACGCAGTATTTT
CASSPSGTGGSDTQYF
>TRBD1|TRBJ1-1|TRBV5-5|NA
TGTGCCAGCAGCACTATAGACAGGGGAGGAACTGAAGCTTTCTTT
CASSTIDRGGTEAFF
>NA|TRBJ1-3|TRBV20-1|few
TGCAGTGCTCCCGGGACCGGTGGAAACACCATATATTTT
CSAPGTGGNTIYF
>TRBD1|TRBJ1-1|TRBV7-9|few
TGTGCCAGCAGCTTACGGACAGGCCAGGGAACTGAAGCTTTCTTT
CASSLRTGQGTEAFF
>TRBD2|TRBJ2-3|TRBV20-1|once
TGCAGTGCTCCGACTAGCGGGAGAACAGATACGCAGTATTTT
CSAPTSGRTDTQYF
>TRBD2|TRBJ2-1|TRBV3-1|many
TGTGCCAGCAGCCCCCGACTAGCGGGGCAATACAATGAGCAGTTCTTC
CASSPRLAGQYNEQFF
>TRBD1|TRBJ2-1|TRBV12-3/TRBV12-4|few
TGTGCCAGCAGCCAATCGGGACAGGGTTACAATGAGCAGTTCTTC
CASSQSGQGYNEQFF
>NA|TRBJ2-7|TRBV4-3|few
TGCGCCAGCAGCCAAGCATACAGCTTCTACGAGCAGTACTTC
CASSQAYSFYEQYF
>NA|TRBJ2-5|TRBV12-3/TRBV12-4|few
TGTGCCAGCAGTTTAGGGTCCGACTATAAACAAGAGACCCAGTACTTC
CASSLGSDYKQETQYF
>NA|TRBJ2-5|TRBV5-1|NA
TGCGCCAGCAGCTTGCGTCCAGGGGCTTTGGAGACCCAGTACTTC
CASSLRPGALETQYF
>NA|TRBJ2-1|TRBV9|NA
TGTGCCAGCAGCGTAGAGGCGGGACCCCGGGATGAGCAGTTCTTC
CASSVEAGPRDEQFF
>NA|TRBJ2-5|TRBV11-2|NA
TGTGCCAGCATCAGGACAGCCCAAGAGACCCAGTACTTC
CASIRTAQETQYF
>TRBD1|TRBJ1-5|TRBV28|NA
TGTGCCAGCAGCCGGACAGGGGGCGGCCTTCAGCCCCAGCATTTT
CASSRTGGGLQPQHF
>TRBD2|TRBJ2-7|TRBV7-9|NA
TGTGCCAGCAGCTTGGGGACTAGCGGGCGCGAGCAGTACTTC
CASSLGTSGREQYF
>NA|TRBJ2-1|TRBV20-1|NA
TGCAGTGCCCCGTTAGGGAGCGGCCGATTCAATGAGCAGTTCTTC
CSAPLGSGRFNEQFF
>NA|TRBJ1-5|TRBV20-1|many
TGCAGTGCTGCTACTCTCCACCGGGCCCAGCATTTT
CSAATLHRAQHF
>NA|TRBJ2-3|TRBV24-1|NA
TGTGCCACCGCCGAACCCGGGGCAGATACGCAGTATTTT
CATAEPGADTQYF